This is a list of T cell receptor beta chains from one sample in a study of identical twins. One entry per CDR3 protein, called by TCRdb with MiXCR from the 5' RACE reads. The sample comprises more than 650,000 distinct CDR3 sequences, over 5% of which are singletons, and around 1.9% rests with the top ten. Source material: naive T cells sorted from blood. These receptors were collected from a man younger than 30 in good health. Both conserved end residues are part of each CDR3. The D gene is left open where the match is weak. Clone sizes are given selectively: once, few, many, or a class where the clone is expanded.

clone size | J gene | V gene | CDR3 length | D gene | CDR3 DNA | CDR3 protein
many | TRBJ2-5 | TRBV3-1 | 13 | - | TGTGCCAGCAGCCCAACAGTCCAAGAGACCCAGTACTTC | CASSPTVQETQYF
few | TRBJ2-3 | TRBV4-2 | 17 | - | TGTGCCAGCAGCCTTATCGGGAACAGCGCTAGCACAGATACGCAGTATTTT | CASSLIGNSASTDTQYF
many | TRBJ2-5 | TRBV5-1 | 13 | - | TGCGCCAGCAGCAGGACAGACCAAGAGACCCAGTACTTC | CASSRTDQETQYF
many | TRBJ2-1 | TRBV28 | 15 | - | TGTGCCAGCAGTTTGGTCGGGTCCCCACTCAATGAGCAGTTCTTC | CASSLVGSPLNEQFF
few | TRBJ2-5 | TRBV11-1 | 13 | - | TGTGCCAGCAGCTCTACCAAGATGGCGACCCAGTACTTC | CASSSTKMATQYF
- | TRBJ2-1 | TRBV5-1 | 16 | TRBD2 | TGCGCCAGCAGCCGCACTAGACTAGCGGGAGTCTATGAGCAGTTCTTC | CASSRTRLAGVYEQFF
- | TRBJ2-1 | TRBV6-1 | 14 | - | TGTGCCAGCGGACGGCTGTTCTCCTACAATGAGCAGTTCTTC | CASGRLFSYNEQFF
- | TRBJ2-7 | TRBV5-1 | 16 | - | TGCGCCAGCAGCCCCGGTATCATGGATTGGGCTACCGAGCAGTACTTC | CASSPGIMDWATEQYF
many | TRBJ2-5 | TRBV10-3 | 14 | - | TGTGCCATCAGGGCCGACAGTGTTCAAGAGACCCAGTACTTC | CAIRADSVQETQYF
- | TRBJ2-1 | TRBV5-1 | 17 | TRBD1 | TGCGCCAGCAGCTTGACCCCGGGACAGAATACCTACAATGAGCAGTTCTTC | CASSLTPGQNTYNEQFF
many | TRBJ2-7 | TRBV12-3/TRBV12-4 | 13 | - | TGTGCCAGCAGTGGGACCGTAACCTACGAGCAGTACTTC | CASSGTVTYEQYF
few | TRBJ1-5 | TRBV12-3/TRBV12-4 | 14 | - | TGTGCCAGCAGCAATCGGACCTGGAATCAGCCCCAGCATTTT | CASSNRTWNQPQHF
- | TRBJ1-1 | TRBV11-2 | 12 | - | TGTGCCAGCAGCATCGGGGCGTGGGAAGCTTTCTTT | CASSIGAWEAFF
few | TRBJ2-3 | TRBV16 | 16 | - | TGTGCCAGCAGCCACAGCTCAACGACAGTCACAGATACGCAGTATTTT | CASSHSSTTVTDTQYF
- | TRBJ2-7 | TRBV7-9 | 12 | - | TGTGCCAGCAGAGCAATAACGGGAGAGCAGTACTTC | CASRAITGEQYF
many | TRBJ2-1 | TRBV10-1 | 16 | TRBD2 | TGCGCCAGCAGTGAGTCCGGGACTAGCGGGAGTAATGAGCAGTTCTTC | CASSESGTSGSNEQFF
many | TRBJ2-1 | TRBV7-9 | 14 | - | TGTGCCAGCAGCTCGGTTGATGAATGGTATGAGCAGTTCTTC | CASSSVDEWYEQFF
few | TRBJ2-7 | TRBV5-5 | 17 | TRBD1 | TGTGCCAGCAGCATTGGTATTAGGGACAGGGGGATCTACGAGCAGTACTTC | CASSIGIRDRGIYEQYF
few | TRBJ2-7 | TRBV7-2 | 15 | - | TGTGCCAGCAGCTTAGACCTCCGGGGCATCTACGAGCAGTACTTC | CASSLDLRGIYEQYF
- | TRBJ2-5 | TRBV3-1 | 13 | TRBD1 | TGTGCCAGCAGCCGCAGCCAGGGGGCGCGTGATGACTTC | CASSRSQGARDDF
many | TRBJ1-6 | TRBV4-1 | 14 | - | TGCGCCAGCAGCCCCGGGGCATGGGGTTCACCCCTCCACTTT | CASSPGAWGSPLHF
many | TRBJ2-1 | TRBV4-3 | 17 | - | TGCGCCAGCAGCCTAGATACCGGGACTGGCTCCTACAATGAGCAGTTCTTC | CASSLDTGTGSYNEQFF
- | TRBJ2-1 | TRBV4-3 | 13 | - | TGCGCCAGCAGCCAATGGGAGTACAATGAGCAGTTCTTC | CASSQWEYNEQFF
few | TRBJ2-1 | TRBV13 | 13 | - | TGTGCCAGCAGCAGGGGACTCGCGTCTGAGCAGTTCTTC | CASSRGLASEQFF
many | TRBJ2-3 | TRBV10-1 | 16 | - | TGCGCCAGCAGTGAGGTCCGGGGAAGTAACGCAGATACGCAGTATTTT | CASSEVRGSNADTQYF
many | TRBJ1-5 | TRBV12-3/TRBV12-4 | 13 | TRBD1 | TGTGCCAGCAGAGGCTACAGGGGTCAGCCCCAGCATTTT | CASRGYRGQPQHF
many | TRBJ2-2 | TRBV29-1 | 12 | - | TGCAGCGTTAAGGGAGGCACCGGGGAGCTGTTTTTT | CSVKGGTGELFF
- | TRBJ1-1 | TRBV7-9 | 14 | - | TGTGCCAGCAGCTCCGCGGACATGAACACTGAAGCTTTCTTT | CASSSADMNTEAFF
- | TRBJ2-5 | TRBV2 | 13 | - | TGTGCCAGCAGACGCCAAAGCCAAGAGACCCAGTACTTC | CASRRQSQETQYF
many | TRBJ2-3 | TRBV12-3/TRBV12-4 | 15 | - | TGTGCCAGCAGTTCGACTACCCCTCAAAAGGATACGCAGTATTTT | CASSSTTPQKDTQYF
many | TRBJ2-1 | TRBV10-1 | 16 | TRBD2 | TGCGCCAGCAGTGGCTCCGGGACTAGCCGGTACAATGAGCAGTTCTTC | CASSGSGTSRYNEQFF
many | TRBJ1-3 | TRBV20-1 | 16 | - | TGCAGTGCTAGAGACTCAGAAGGAGGCTCTGGAAACACCATATATTTT | CSARDSEGGSGNTIYF
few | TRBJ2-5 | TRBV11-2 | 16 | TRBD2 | TGTGCCAGCAGCCGCGTGGCGGGAGGGGTGCTGGAGACCCAGTACTTC | CASSRVAGGVLETQYF
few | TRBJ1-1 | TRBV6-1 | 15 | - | TGTGCCAGCAGTGCACAAAGGGGCCCGAACACTGAAGCTTTCTTT | CASSAQRGPNTEAFF
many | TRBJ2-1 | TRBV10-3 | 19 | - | TGTGCCATCAGTGAGTCGGTTCAGGACAATAGCGCGAGCCCCAATGAGCAGTTCTTC | CAISESVQDNSASPNEQFF
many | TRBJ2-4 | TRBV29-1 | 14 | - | TGCAGCGTTAGGGATGGTTGGGCCAAAAACATTCAGTACTTC | CSVRDGWAKNIQYF